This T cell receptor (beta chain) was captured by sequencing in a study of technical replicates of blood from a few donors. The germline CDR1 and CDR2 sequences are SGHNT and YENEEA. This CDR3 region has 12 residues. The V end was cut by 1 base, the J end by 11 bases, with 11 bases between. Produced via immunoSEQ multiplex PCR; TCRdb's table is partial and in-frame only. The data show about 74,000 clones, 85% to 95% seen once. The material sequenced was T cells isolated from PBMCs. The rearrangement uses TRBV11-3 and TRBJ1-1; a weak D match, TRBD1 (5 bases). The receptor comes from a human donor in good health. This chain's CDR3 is CASSLALGGAFF. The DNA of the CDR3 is TGTGCCAGCAGCTTAGCCCTGGGGGGGGCTTTCTTT.